Below, one T cell receptor beta chain is given with its context. Antigen: not known. CDR1 and CDR2 from the germline V gene are SQVTM and ANQGSEA. This CDR3 is 13 amino acids long. Trimming left V 5 bases short and J 6 bases short, with 13 bases between. The sample is drawn from a study of beta chain features in type 1 diabetes. Broader study findings: Among patients with Type 1 diabetes, TCRB CDR3s were moderately but significantly shorter in every one of the four CD4+ subsets.

Expressed TCRB transcripts got sequenced, as all isolated RNA was reverse transcribed. Clones were read by immunoSEQ multiplex PCR, and TCRdb kept only the in-frame ones, dropping some. The table has a few hundred thousand clones, 16% seen once; the top ten hold about 0.092%. This clonotype was obtained from a man aged 25-45 years with type 1 diabetes. Sequenced input: naive CD4+ T cells from blood. The chain has TRBV29-1 and TRBJ2-2; D unclear. The CDR3 DNA sequence: TGCAGCGTTTGGGGATTTGGCGCCGGGGAGCTGTTTTTT. Amino acid sequence: CSVWGFGAGELFF.